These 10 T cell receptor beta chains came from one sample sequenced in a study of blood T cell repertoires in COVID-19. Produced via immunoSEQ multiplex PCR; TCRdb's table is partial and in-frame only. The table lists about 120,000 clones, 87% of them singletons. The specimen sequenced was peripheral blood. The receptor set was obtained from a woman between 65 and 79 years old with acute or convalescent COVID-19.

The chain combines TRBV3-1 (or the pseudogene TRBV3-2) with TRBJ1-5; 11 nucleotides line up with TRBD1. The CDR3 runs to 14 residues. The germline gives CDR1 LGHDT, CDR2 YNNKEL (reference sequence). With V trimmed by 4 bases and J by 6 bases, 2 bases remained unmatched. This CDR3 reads CASSPGTGGQPQHF. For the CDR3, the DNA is TGTGCCAGCAGCCCCGGGACAGGGGGTCAGCCCCAGCATTTT.

The CDR3 spells CASSKFRAACGYTF. CDR3 DNA sequence: TGTGCCAGCAGCAAATTCAGGGCTGCGTGTGGCTACACCTTC. This rearrangement joins TRBV21-1 to TRBJ1-2; the table's D call, TRBD1, was not checked against the DNA. TRBV21-1 corresponds to a pseudogene. CDR3 length: 14 residues.

In DNA form, the CDR3 reads TGTGCCAGCAGCGTAGCCAGGCATCCGAACACCGGGGAGCTGTTTTTT. It encodes CASSVARHPNTGELFF. The chain carries TRBV9 and TRBJ2-2, with D hard to call. The CDR3 totals 16 residues. Germline V gene sequence: CDR1 SGDLS, CDR2 YYNGEE. Trimming pared 0 bases from V and 0 bases from J, leaving 9 bases between.

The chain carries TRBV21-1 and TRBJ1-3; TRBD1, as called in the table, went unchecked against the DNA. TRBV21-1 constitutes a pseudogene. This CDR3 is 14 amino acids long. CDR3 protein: CASIPGTGGNTIYF. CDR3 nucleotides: TGTGCCAGCATTCCAGGGACAGGGGGAAACACCATATATTTT.

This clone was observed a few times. The CDR3 DNA reads TGTGCCAGTAGTATGGGGACACTTGGGCGTCAGCCCCAGCATTTT. Translation gives CASSMGTLGRQPQHF. The J gene is TRBJ1-5, the V gene TRBV19; possibly TRBD1 for D (6 bases). The CDR3 length is 15 residues. Germline CDR1 is LNHDA and CDR2 is SQIVND (reference sequence). V was pared by 3 bases and J by 6 bases, with 15 bases between.

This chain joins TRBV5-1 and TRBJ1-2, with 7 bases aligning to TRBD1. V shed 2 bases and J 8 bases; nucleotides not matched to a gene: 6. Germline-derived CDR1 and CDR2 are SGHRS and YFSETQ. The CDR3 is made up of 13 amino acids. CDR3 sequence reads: CASSFGQGGGYTF. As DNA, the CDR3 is TGCGCCAGCAGCTTCGGGCAGGGGGGAGGCTACACCTTC.

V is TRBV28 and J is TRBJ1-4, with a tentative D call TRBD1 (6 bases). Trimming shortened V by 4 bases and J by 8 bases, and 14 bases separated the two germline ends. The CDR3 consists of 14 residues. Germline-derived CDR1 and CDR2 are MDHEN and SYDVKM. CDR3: CASSSGQSGEKLFF. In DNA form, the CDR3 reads TGTGCCAGCAGTTCCGGACAGTCGGGAGAAAAACTGTTTTTT.

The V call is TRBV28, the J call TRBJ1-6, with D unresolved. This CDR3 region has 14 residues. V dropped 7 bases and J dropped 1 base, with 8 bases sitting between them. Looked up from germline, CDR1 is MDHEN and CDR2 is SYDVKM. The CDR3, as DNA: TGTGCCAGCACCCCGGGGTCCTATAATTCACCCCTCCACTTT. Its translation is CASTPGSYNSPLHF.

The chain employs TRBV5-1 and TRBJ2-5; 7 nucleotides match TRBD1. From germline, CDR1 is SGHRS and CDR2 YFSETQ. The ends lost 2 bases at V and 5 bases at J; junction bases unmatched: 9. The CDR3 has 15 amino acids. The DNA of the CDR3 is TGCGCCAGCAGCTTAGCCCAGGGGGTAGGGGAGACCCAGTACTTC. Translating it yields CASSLAQGVGETQYF.

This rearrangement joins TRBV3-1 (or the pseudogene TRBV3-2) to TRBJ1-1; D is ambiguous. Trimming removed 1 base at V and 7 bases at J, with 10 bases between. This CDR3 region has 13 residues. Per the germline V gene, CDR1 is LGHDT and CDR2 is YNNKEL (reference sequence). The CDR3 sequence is CASSQVRVGEAFF. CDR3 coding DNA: TGTGCCAGCAGCCAAGTACGGGTTGGTGAAGCTTTCTTT.